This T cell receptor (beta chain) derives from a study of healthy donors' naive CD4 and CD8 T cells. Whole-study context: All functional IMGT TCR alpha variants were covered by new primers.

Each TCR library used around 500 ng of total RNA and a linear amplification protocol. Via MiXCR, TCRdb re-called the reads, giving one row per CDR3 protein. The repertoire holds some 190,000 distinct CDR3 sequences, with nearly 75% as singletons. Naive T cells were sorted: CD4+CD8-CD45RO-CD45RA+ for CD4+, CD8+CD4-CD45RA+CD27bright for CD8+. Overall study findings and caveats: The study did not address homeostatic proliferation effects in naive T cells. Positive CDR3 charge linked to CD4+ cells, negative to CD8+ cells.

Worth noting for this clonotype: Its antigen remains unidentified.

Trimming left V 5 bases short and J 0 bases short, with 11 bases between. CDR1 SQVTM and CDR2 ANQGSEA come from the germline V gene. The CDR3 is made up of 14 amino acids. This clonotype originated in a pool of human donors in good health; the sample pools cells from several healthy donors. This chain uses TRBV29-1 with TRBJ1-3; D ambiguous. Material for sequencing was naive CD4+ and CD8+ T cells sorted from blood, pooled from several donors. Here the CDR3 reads CSVTTAFSGNTIYF. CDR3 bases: TGCAGCGTTACCACAGCGTTCTCTGGAAACACCATATATTTT.